The sequence of this T cell receptor beta chain was determined in a study of blood T cell repertoires in COVID-19. Across the whole study: Acute-phase and convalescent COVID-19 samples originated in the United States, Italy and Spain. The cDNA or gDNA used as material had been derived from T cells, B-cell-depleted T cells, or PBMCs.

Germline CDR1 and CDR2: LNHDA and SQIVND (reference sequence). V gave up 3 bases and J gave up 3 bases, with 12 bases separating them. The CDR3 runs 15 residues. How the authors handled the data: Reference gene primer amplification gave nucleated cell count estimates. TCRdb's table, derived via immunoSEQ multiplex PCR, lists solely in-frame clones and lacks some. D and trimming were read from the DNA, whereas the V and J calls and clone size are those reported in that table. The sample has about 77,000 clones, 75% to 85% seen once. V and J are TRBV19 and TRBJ2-1; D is perhaps TRBD1 (6 bases). The sequence derives from a woman in her seventies with acute or convalescent COVID-19. Material for sequencing was peripheral blood. The CDR3 sequence is CASSITGTHYNEQFF. CDR3 nucleotides: TGTGCCAGTAGTATCACCGGGACACACTACAATGAGCAGTTCTTC.